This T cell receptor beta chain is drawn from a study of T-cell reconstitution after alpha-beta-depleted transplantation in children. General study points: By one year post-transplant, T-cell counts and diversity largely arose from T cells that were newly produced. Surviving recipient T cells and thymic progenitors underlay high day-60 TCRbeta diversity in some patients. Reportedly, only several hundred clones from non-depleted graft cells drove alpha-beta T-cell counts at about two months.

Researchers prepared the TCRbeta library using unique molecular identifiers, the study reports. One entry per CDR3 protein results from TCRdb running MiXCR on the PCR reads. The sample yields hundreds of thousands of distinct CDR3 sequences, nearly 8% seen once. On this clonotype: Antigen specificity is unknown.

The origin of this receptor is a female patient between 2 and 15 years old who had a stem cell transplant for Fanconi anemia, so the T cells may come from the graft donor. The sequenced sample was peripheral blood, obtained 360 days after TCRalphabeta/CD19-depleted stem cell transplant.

Written as DNA, the CDR3 is TGTGCCAGCAGTACGGGGACATTAGAGATGGAGACCCAGTACTTC. As protein: CASSTGTLEMETQYF. The chain is built from TRBV27 and TRBJ2-5, with D perhaps TRBD1 (6 bases). The germline V gene has CDR1 MNHEY and CDR2 SMNVEV (reference sequence). V lost 5 bases and J lost 5, with 18 bases in between. This CDR3 has 15 residues.